One T cell receptor (beta chain) is described in this entry. It was with unique molecular identifiers that the TCRbeta library was prepared. TCRdb used MiXCR to reprocess the PCR reads, holding one entry per CDR3 protein. The sample includes 380,000 or so distinct CDR3 sequences, more than 10% seen only once; the top ten take 4.3%. These data belong to a study of T-cell reconstitution after alpha-beta-depleted transplantation in children. V lost 4 bases and J lost 1, with 7 bases in between. The V gene's germline CDR1 is MNHEY and CDR2 SMNVEV (reference sequence). CDR3 length equals 13 residues. The rearrangement links TRBV27 to TRBJ1-1; D is undetermined. The material was PBMCs, obtained from the stem cell graft. The receptor's source is a human donor who donated a stem cell graft to a child with Fanconi anemia. The CDR3 spells CASSWRRNTEAFF. The CDR3 bases are TGTGCCAGCAGTTGGCGGCGGAACACTGAAGCTTTCTTT.